What follows are 25 T cell receptor beta chains derived from one specimen sequenced in a study of T cell changes during pregnancy in multiple sclerosis. Produced via immunoSEQ multiplex PCR; TCRdb's table is partial and in-frame only. In the table there are over 60,000 clones, roughly 91% of which are singletons. This material consisted of CD4+ T cells from peripheral blood mononuclear cells, taken in the third trimester of pregnancy. The receptor source for this set is a female donor in good health, enrolled as a control in a pregnancy study.

The V and J genes are TRBV9 and TRBJ1-6, with 8 bases lining up with TRBD1. CDR1 is SGDLS, CDR2 YYNGEE, per germline. With 3 bases clipped from V and 6 bases from J, the junction kept 2 bases outside the gene matches. The CDR3 has 14 residues. The CDR3 bases are TGTGCCAGCAGCGAAACAGGGGGTAATTCACCCCTCCACTTT. It yields the protein CASSETGGNSPLHF.

The chain combines TRBV7-2 with TRBJ1-4; no definite D call. The ends were cut back, 5 bases at V and 0 bases at J, with 10 bases in the middle. Germline V gene sequence: CDR1 SGHTA, CDR2 FQGNSA. The CDR3 is 15 residues long. In nucleotides, the CDR3 is TGTGCCAGCAGCCCCTTGGGCGCAACTAATGAAAAACTGTTTTTT. Its protein product is CASSPLGATNEKLFF.

The chain links TRBV5-6 to TRBJ1-2; 10 positions match TRBD1. Germline V gene data show CDR1 as SGHDT and CDR2 as YYEEEE. V was clipped by 0 bases and J by 1 base; unmatched bases: 3. The CDR3 runs to 16 residues. CDR3 residues: CASSLAGTGDNYGYTF. In DNA form, the CDR3 reads TGTGCCAGCAGCTTGGCTGGGACAGGGGATAACTATGGCTACACCTTC.

The chain combines TRBV19 with TRBJ1-5, with a weak D call TRBD1 (6 bases). This CDR3 is 14 amino acids long. Germline-derived CDR1 and CDR2 are LNHDA and SQIVND (reference sequence). Trimming took off 3 bases at V and 6 bases at J, with 12 bases between the two ends. The CDR3 DNA reads as TGTGCCAGTAGTATTTCACAGGGTAGTCAGCCCCAGCATTTT. Its protein is CASSISQGSQPQHF.

The chain couples TRBV5-1 to TRBJ2-5, with TRBD1 as a possible D gene (6 bases). The DNA end favors TRBJ2-7, so the J call may be wrong. CDR3 size: 13 residues. The germline V gene has CDR1 SGHRS and CDR2 YFSETQ. CDR3 sequence: CASSTSGVTEQYF. The CDR3 bases are TGCGCCAGCAGCACGTCAGGGGTCACCGAGCAGTACTTC.

This chain links TRBV7-6 with TRBJ1-4; D may be TRBD1 (6 bases). V lost 1 base, J lost 13 bases, and 10 bases lay in between. Germline V gene data show CDR1 as SGHVS and CDR2 as FNYEAQ. The CDR3 has 12 amino acids. CDR3 in DNA: TGTGCCAGCAGCTTAGGGGGAGGGGGACTGTTTTTT. This translates into CASSLGGGGLFF.

Remarks on this clone: In the same sample, other DNA sequences code for this CDR3. V is TRBV19 and J is TRBJ1-2; 7 bases map to TRBD1. Germline V gives CDR1 LNHDA, CDR2 SQIVND (reference sequence). CDR3 size: 13 residues. The V gene end was trimmed by 3 bases and the J gene end by 5 bases; junction bases not matched to a gene: 3. This CDR3 reads CASSIDREYGYTF. CDR3 bases: TGTGCCAGTAGTATCGACAGGGAATATGGCTACACCTTC.

This clone was observed a few times. The DNA for the CDR3 is TGTGCCAGCTCACCACGAAAGACGGCGGACAGGCCCATGAACACTGAAGCTTTCTTT. Translating gives CASSPRKTADRPMNTEAFF. The chain uses TRBV18 and TRBJ1-1, with 7 bases that match TRBD1. This CDR3 is 19 amino acids long. The V and J ends lost 1 base and 0 bases, in that order; junction bases with no gene match: 14. Looked up from germline, CDR1 is KGHSH and CDR2 is LQKENI.

The J gene is TRBJ2-1, the V gene TRBV2; the match to TRBD1 covers 7 bases. J was trimmed by 6 bases and V by 8 bases; bases with no gene match: 10. CDR1 and CDR2 from the germline V gene are SNHLY and FYNNEI. This CDR3 has 14 residues. The CDR3 spells CASVTGTEINEQFF. The DNA for the CDR3 is TGTGCCAGCGTTACCGGGACAGAGATCAATGAGCAGTTCTTC.

The chain links TRBV30 to TRBJ1-2, with a weak D call TRBD1 (6 bases). The CDR3 covers 12 residues. CDR1 and CDR2 (germline): GTSNPN, SVGIG (reference sequence). With 5 bases removed from V and 5 bases from J, the gap between germline ends came to 12 bases. The CDR3 sequence: CAWEGGKYGYTF. The CDR3 DNA is TGTGCCTGGGAGGGGGGGAAGTATGGCTACACCTTC.

The rearrangement links TRBV6-6 to TRBJ1-2; 10 nucleotides align to TRBD1. V shed 5 bases and J 5 bases; nucleotides not matched to a gene: 8. Germline assignment: CDR1 MNHNY and CDR2 SVGAGI (reference sequence). The CDR3 totals 15 residues. The CDR3 reads CASSGRQGARYGYTF. The CDR3 DNA reads TGTGCCAGCAGTGGGAGACAGGGGGCTCGATATGGCTACACCTTC.

The rearrangement links TRBV7-9 to TRBJ2-5; 9 positions agree with TRBD2. This CDR3 comprises 16 residues. Germline trimming cut 1 base from V and 5 bases from J; bases unmatched to any gene: 8. Germline V gives CDR1 SEHNR, CDR2 FQNEAQ (reference sequence). CDR3 nucleotide sequence: TGTGCCAGCAGCTTAGGAGGCGGGGGGGCCAGGGAGACCCAGTACTTC. As protein: CASSLGGGGARETQYF.

The chain is built from TRBV12-5 and TRBJ2-7; 7 nucleotides match TRBD2. V shed 5 bases, J shed 3 bases, and the junction held 4 bases outside the gene matches. CDR1 and CDR2 from the germline V gene are LGHNT and FRNRAP. This CDR3 is 13 amino acids long. The CDR3 loop is CASGRGGDYEQYF. The CDR3 DNA reads as TGTGCTAGTGGTCGCGGGGGTGACTACGAGCAGTACTTC.

The rearrangement links TRBV14 to TRBJ1-2; TRBD1 matches 8 bases. This CDR3 is built from 14 residues. The V gene's germline CDR1 is SGHDN and CDR2 FVKESK. The V segment lost 4 bases and the J segment 2 bases; nucleotides outside the gene matches: 3. In DNA form, the CDR3 reads TGTGCCAGCAGCCCGACAGGGGACAACTATGGCTACACCTTC. Translation gives CASSPTGDNYGYTF.

The genes are TRBV28 and TRBJ1-2, with D tentatively TRBD1 (5 bases). CDR3 length equals 11 residues. Germline V lookup: CDR1 MDHEN, CDR2 SYDVKM. V was shortened by 10 bases and J by 4 bases, with 10 bases between the two germline ends. The CDR3 DNA is TGTGCCACCAAAGACAGCTATGGCTACACCTTC. Its protein is CATKDSYGYTF.

The genes are TRBV5-5 and TRBJ1-5; D gene unclear. Germline CDR1 reads SGHKS; CDR2 reads YYEKEE (reference sequence). Trimming removed 2 bases from V and 3 bases from J, with 12 bases in between. The CDR3 runs to 15 residues. The CDR3: CASSFGPAVNQPQHF. CDR3 in DNA: TGTGCCAGCAGCTTTGGGCCAGCCGTCAATCAGCCCCAGCATTTT.

The rearrangement joins TRBV7-8 to TRBJ1-1; a possible D gene is TRBD1 (5 bases). In germline, CDR1 is SGHVS, CDR2 FQNEAQ. The CDR3 sequence is 18 residues long. With 1 base removed from V and 0 bases from J, the gap between germline ends came to 18 bases. The chain's CDR3 is CASSLERGGIRMNTEAFF. CDR3 nucleotide sequence: TGTGCCAGCAGCTTAGAAAGGGGAGGGATTCGCATGAACACTGAAGCTTTCTTT.

The J gene is TRBJ2-5, the V gene TRBV2; D is unresolved. Germline-derived CDR1 and CDR2 are SNHLY and FYNNEI. The CDR3 sequence is 13 residues long. Trimming cost V 4 bases and J 5 bases, with 11 bases left between them. Written as DNA, the CDR3 is TGTGCCAGCAGTGTACTCTCGAGGGAGACCCAGTACTTC. Translating it yields CASSVLSRETQYF.

The chain couples TRBV6-5 to TRBJ2-5, with D possibly TRBD1 on 6 matching bases. The J call may be wrong; the DNA end is better matched by TRBJ2-7. Germline values: CDR1 MNHEY, CDR2 SVGAGI. CDR3 size: 14 residues. Written as DNA, the CDR3 is TGTGCCAGCAGTTACACCGAACAGGGCTACGAGCAGTACTTC. Its protein product is CASSYTEQGYEQYF.

This sequence joins TRBV2 and TRBJ2-5; D may be TRBD2 (6 bases). This CDR3 has 16 residues. V lost 2 bases to trimming and J lost 0 bases, with 13 bases between them. The germline V gene has CDR1 SNHLY and CDR2 FYNNEI. As DNA, the CDR3 is TGTGCCAGCAGTGAATTGAGCGGGTGGTACCAAGAGACCCAGTACTTC. Amino acid sequence: CASSELSGWYQETQYF. The whole variable domain, remainder taken from reference TRBV2 and TRBJ2-5, is EPEVTQTPSHQVTQMGQEVILRCVPISNHLYFYWYRQILGQKVEFLVSFYNNEISEKSEIFDDQFSVERPDGSNFTLKIRSTKLEDSAMYFCASSELSGWYQETQYFGPGTRLLVL.

The chain joins TRBV4-1 to TRBJ2-3; 8 bases are a match to TRBD2. The CDR3 has 17 residues. Germline CDR1 reads MGHRA; CDR2 reads YSYEKL. V dropped 2 bases and J dropped 2; count of bases not matched to a gene: 9. Written as DNA, the CDR3 is TGCGCCAGCAGCCAACCTTTAGCGGGGCTTCACACAGATACGCAGTATTTT. Translation gives CASSQPLAGLHTDTQYF.

A single count supports this clone. The chain combines TRBV4-3 with TRBJ1-2; D unresolved. V shed 0 bases and J shed 2 bases, with 10 bases lying between them. The CDR3 spans 15 residues. Germline V lookup: CDR1 LGHNA, CDR2 YSLEER. CDR3 bases: TGCGCCAGCAGCCAAGAAAATACAGAGAACTATGGCTACACCTTC. Translation gives CASSQENTENYGYTF.

The gene calls are TRBV7-9 and TRBJ2-3; TRBD2 agrees at 8 bases. Trimming removed 2 bases from V and 6 bases from J; junction bases left unmatched: 4. Germline V gives CDR1 SEHNR, CDR2 FQNEAQ (reference sequence). The CDR3 contains 14 residues. The CDR3 is CASSLTGGVDTQYF. The CDR3 DNA reads as TGTGCCAGCAGCTTAACGGGGGGGGTCGATACGCAGTATTTT.

This chain connects TRBV30 to TRBJ1-2; 7 positions match TRBD1. The J segment lost 0 bases and the V segment lost 5 bases, leaving 3 bases of the junction unmatched. The CDR3 has 13 amino acids. Germline lookup yields CDR1 GTSNPN and CDR2 SVGIG (reference sequence). The CDR3 bases are TGTGCCTGGGGACAGGAGTCTAACTATGGCTACACCTTC. Amino acids: CAWGQESNYGYTF. Based on the CDR3 plus reference TRBV30 and TRBJ1-2, the full variable domain is SQTIHQWPATLVQPVGSPLSLECTVEGTSNPNLYWYRQAAGRGLQLLFYSVGIGQISSEVPQNLSASRPQDRQFILSSKKLLLSDSGFYLCAWGQESNYGYTFGSGTRLTVV.

This clone was picked up one time. The V gene is TRBV30, the J gene TRBJ2-6; weak D call: TRBD1 (6 bases). V was cut by 5 bases and J by 0 bases, with 20 bases left in between. CDR3 size: 18 residues. Germline CDR1 GTSNPN, CDR2 SVGIG (reference sequence). The DNA of the CDR3 is TGTGCCTGGGGAGACCGGACAGTCGTTTTCTCTGGGGCCAACGTCCTGACTTTC. The encoded protein is CAWGDRTVVFSGANVLTF.